A single sample is the source of the 7 T cell receptor beta chains below, sequenced in a study of T cell responses to AZD1222 COVID-19 vaccine. Sequencing was performed with immunoSEQ multiplex PCR; in TCRdb, only in-frame clones are kept and a portion is missing. In the table there are more than 85,000 clones, over 75% of which are singletons. This specimen was peripheral blood, taken on day 0 of AZD1222 vaccination. Receptor source: an adult in good health.

The chain combines TRBV3-1 (or the pseudogene TRBV3-2) with TRBJ2-7; weak D call: TRBD2 (5 bases). V was trimmed by 4 bases and J by 4 bases, leaving 11 bases between them. The CDR3 spans 13 residues. The V gene's germline CDR1 is LGHDT and CDR2 YNNKEL (reference sequence). This CDR3 is CASSPWTGYEQYF. In DNA form, the CDR3 reads TGTGCCAGCAGCCCATGGACTGGATACGAGCAGTACTTC.

This chain joins TRBV7-9 and TRBJ2-5; maybe TRBD2 (6 bases). The CDR3 length is 11 residues. CDR1 and CDR2 from the germline V gene are SEHNR and FQNEAQ (reference sequence). Between the trimmed V and J ends, which lost 8 bases and 7 bases, there was a span of 11 bases. CDR3 sequence: CASGSAGTQYF. The CDR3 DNA is TGTGCCAGCGGTTCAGCGGGGACCCAGTACTTC.

This clone was seen once. The chain carries TRBV6-2 or TRBV6-3 and TRBJ2-1; TRBD2 agrees at 13 bases. From germline, CDR1 is MNHEY and CDR2 SVGEGT. V lost 5 bases and J lost 8; bases outside the gene matches: 6. The length of the CDR3 is 15 residues. CDR3 region: CASSPLAGGPDEQFF. Written as DNA, the CDR3 is TGTGCCAGCAGTCCACTAGCGGGGGGGCCGGATGAGCAGTTCTTC.

This chain links TRBV6-5 with TRBJ1-2; D is possibly TRBD1 (6 bases). V lost 2 bases, J lost 6 bases, and 16 bases lay in between. Germline V gene lookup returns CDR1 MNHEY and CDR2 SVGAGI. The CDR3 loop spans 15 amino acids. The CDR3 region has the DNA TGTGCCAGCAGTTACGGCAGGCAGGGGAAGGATGGCTACACCTTC. Amino acids: CASSYGRQGKDGYTF.

The chain links TRBV24-1 to TRBJ1-1; TRBD1 is a possible D gene (6 bases). The V gene's germline CDR1 is KGHDR and CDR2 SFDVKD. This CDR3 region has 13 residues. Between the trimmed V and J ends, which lost 7 bases and 7 bases, there was a span of 15 bases. The CDR3 bases are TGTGCCACCAGAGACAGGACCCGGGTTGAAGCTTTCTTT. Protein: CATRDRTRVEAFF.

This clone has just one count. V and J are TRBV28 and TRBJ2-3, with D hard to call. Per the germline V gene, CDR1 is MDHEN and CDR2 is SYDVKM. The CDR3 is made up of 15 amino acids. V dropped 6 bases and J dropped 3 bases, with 16 bases sitting between them. The CDR3 region is CASRERLETTDTQYF. For the CDR3, the DNA is TGTGCCAGCAGAGAAAGACTCGAGACAACAGATACGCAGTATTTT.

The chain has TRBV7-2 and TRBJ1-2; D remains unclear. CDR3 length: 15 residues. Germline loops: CDR1 SGHTA, CDR2 FQGNSA. V lost 5 bases and J lost 6, with 19 bases in between. CDR3 sequence (DNA): TGTGCCAGCAGCCCCCGTCTTGAGGCTCGGGATGGCTACACCTTC. Its translation is CASSPRLEARDGYTF.